Listed here are 13 T cell receptor beta chains from one sample, sequenced in a study of T cell responses to AZD1222 COVID-19 vaccine. The data were produced by immunoSEQ multiplex PCR, yet TCRdb's version contains in-frame clones alone and is incomplete. The sample consists of some 110,000 clones, more than 75% of them appearing once. Sample: peripheral blood, taken 28 days after the second dose of the MenACWY control vaccine. These receptors all stem from an adult who received the MenACWY meningococcal vaccine as a control.

The V and J genes are TRBV5-6 and TRBJ2-7; TRBD1 agrees at 7 bases. V lost 4 bases to trimming and J lost 3 bases; unmatched junction nucleotides: 10. The CDR3 consists of 15 residues. Germline CDR1 reads SGHDT; CDR2 reads YYEEEE. The CDR3 is CASSPYDRVRYEQYF. CDR3 nucleotide sequence: TGTGCCAGCAGCCCCTACGACAGGGTCCGCTACGAGCAGTACTTC.

The chain recombines TRBV2 with TRBJ1-6; TRBD1 agrees at 9 bases. Germline V gene data show CDR1 as SNHLY and CDR2 as FYNNEI. Trimming removed 4 bases from V and 5 bases from J; junction bases left unmatched: 3. This CDR3 is 15 amino acids long. The CDR3 reads CASSVGQGNNSPLHF. The DNA for the CDR3 is TGTGCCAGCAGTGTAGGACAGGGGAATAATTCACCCCTCCACTTT.

This rearrangement joins TRBV20-1 to TRBJ1-5; maybe TRBD1 (5 bases). The germline V gene encodes CDR1 DFQATT and CDR2 SNEGSKA (reference sequence). The CDR3 is 13 residues long. V dropped 6 bases and J dropped 6 bases, with 15 bases sitting between them. The CDR3 region is CSASWGGVQPQHF. In nucleotides, the CDR3 is TGCAGTGCCAGTTGGGGGGGAGTTCAGCCCCAGCATTTT.

This clone was seen once. The chain carries TRBV28 and TRBJ1-2, with TRBD1 identical over 9 bases. CDR3 length: 13 residues. The V gene end was trimmed by 6 bases and the J gene end by 4 bases; junction bases not matched to a gene: 3. The germline V gene has CDR1 MDHEN and CDR2 SYDVKM. CDR3 region: CASSRTGVYGYTF. Here the CDR3 DNA reads TGTGCCAGCAGCCGGACAGGGGTCTATGGCTACACCTTC.

This sequence joins TRBV19 and TRBJ1-2, with 8 bases matching TRBD1. This CDR3 contains 15 residues. Germline CDR1 is LNHDA and CDR2 is SQIVND (reference sequence). V was clipped by 3 bases and J by 6 bases; unmatched bases: 9. This CDR3 is CASSINRGAYDGYTF. The CDR3 DNA sequence: TGTGCCAGTAGTATCAACAGGGGGGCGTATGATGGCTACACCTTC.

This clone was seen more than once but under ten times. The chain links TRBV27 to TRBJ1-2, with TRBD1 as a possible D gene (5 bases). The CDR3 consists of 16 residues. Trimming took 1 base from V and 4 from J, leaving 16 bases between them. Germline V CDR1 and CDR2: MNHEY, SMNVEV (reference sequence). CDR3 loop: CASSLWAGGNSYGYTF. In DNA, the CDR3 is TGTGCCAGCAGTTTATGGGCCGGGGGAAACAGCTATGGCTACACCTTC.

The chain is built from TRBV6-5 and TRBJ1-1; 7 nucleotides agree with TRBD1. Trimming removed 2 bases from V and 12 bases from J; junction bases left unmatched: 15. Germline V lookup: CDR1 MNHEY, CDR2 SVGAGI. This CDR3 has 15 residues. The CDR3 sequence: CASSYGFWAGTETFF. In nucleotides, the CDR3 is TGTGCCAGCAGTTACGGGTTTTGGGCCGGGACAGAGACTTTCTTT.

The V and J genes are TRBV2 and TRBJ1-6; tentatively, D is TRBD1 (6 bases). Germline V gives CDR1 SNHLY, CDR2 FYNNEI. Deletions cut 7 bases from V and 7 bases from J, with 11 bases between. This CDR3 contains 13 residues. This chain's CDR3 is CASTRQENSPLHF. The CDR3 coding sequence is TGTGCCAGCACCAGACAGGAGAATTCACCCCTCCACTTT.

This clone was counted between two and nine times. The V call is TRBV11-1, the J call TRBJ1-1; TRBD1 matches 7 bases. Per the germline V gene, CDR1 is SGHAT and CDR2 is FQDESV (reference sequence). The CDR3 sequence is 14 residues long. Trimming cost V 3 bases and J 5 bases; bases outside gene matches: 6. This chain's CDR3 is CASSFTGENTEAFF. The CDR3 DNA reads as TGTGCCAGCAGCTTTACAGGGGAGAATACTGAAGCTTTCTTT. Based on the CDR3 plus reference TRBV11-1 and TRBJ1-1, the full variable domain is EAEVAQSPRYKITEKSQAVAFWCDPISGHATLYWYRQILGQGPELLVQFQDESVVDDSQLPKDRFSAERLKGVDSTLKIQPAELGDSAMYLCASSFTGENTEAFFGQGTRLTVV.

This chain joins TRBV3-1 (or the pseudogene TRBV3-2) and TRBJ2-7, with 15 bases that match TRBD2. This CDR3 has 17 residues. Germline V lookup: CDR1 LGHDT, CDR2 YNNKEL (reference sequence). V dropped 3 bases and J dropped 6; count of bases not matched to a gene: 9. Written as DNA, the CDR3 is TGTGCCAGCAGCCATACCGGGACTAGCGGGGGGCCAGGCGAGCAGTACTTC. Its translation is CASSHTGTSGGPGEQYF.

V usage is TRBV7-2 and J usage is TRBJ1-2; D is perhaps TRBD1 (6 bases). The CDR3 is 13 amino acids. The germline V and J ends were trimmed by 5 bases and 2 bases, with 9 bases remaining between them. Per germline, CDR1 SGHTA and CDR2 FQGNSA. The CDR3 DNA is TGTGCCAGCAGCGCCACAGGGAACTATGGCTACACCTTC. Its translation: CASSATGNYGYTF. Full variable domain (rest looked up from reference TRBV7-2 and TRBJ1-2): GAGVSQSPSNKVTEKGKDVELRCDPISGHTALYWYRQSLGQGLEFLIYFQGNSAPDKSGLPSDRFSAERTGGSVSTLTIQRTQQEDSAVYLCASSATGNYGYTFGSGTRLTVV.

CDR3 bases: TGTGCCAGCAGAGTCCCCTCGACCTACGAGCAGTACTTC. Translating it yields CASRVPSTYEQYF. The genes are TRBV28 and TRBJ2-7; D not certain. Trimming removed 6 bases from V and 2 bases from J, with 11 bases in between. This CDR3 has 13 residues. Germline CDR1 is MDHEN and CDR2 is SYDVKM.

This clone was seen a single time. V gene TRBV6-1 combines with J gene TRBJ1-1, with unresolved D. Germline V CDR1 and CDR2: MNHNS, SASEGT. CDR3 length: 13 amino acids. Trimming took off 3 bases at V and 1 base at J, with 6 bases between the two ends. The CDR3 is CASSDPPNTEAFF. The CDR3 nucleotides read TGTGCCAGCAGTGACCCCCCGAACACTGAAGCTTTCTTT.